The following is a TCR beta chain sequence with its context. Its antigen remains unidentified. Together with a sample-barcoded 5' primer, a J-beta primer mix was included in a second PCR lasting about 7 to 12 cycles. At least 2.5 million CDR3-containing paired-end reads were obtained per sample. One entry per CDR3 protein, called by TCRdb with MiXCR from the 5' RACE reads. The sample lists some 640,000 distinct CDR3 sequences, 49% occurring once. The sample is drawn from a study of blood T cells in healthy people across ages. Whole-study findings and limits: CMV status of donors was not determined, possibly confounding expanded clonotype changes. Since the PBMCs were unsorted, naive and antigen-experienced cells could not be conclusively compared. A greater number of naive CD4+ cells and higher diversity distinguished long-lived donors from aged donors.

Sequenced input: blood. The TCR comes from a woman in her fifties or sixties in good health.

CDR3 nucleotides: TGTGCCAGCAGCCAAGACCGGGGGCGGTCAGATACGCAGTATTTT. Amino acids: CASSQDRGRSDTQYF. The genes are TRBV14 and TRBJ2-3; either TRBD1 or TRBD2 may supply D (6 bases each). V lost 0 bases and J 4 bases, leaving 11 bases between the germline ends. This CDR3 contains 15 residues. Germline-derived CDR1 and CDR2 are SGHDN and FVKESK. Complete variable domain (other parts from reference TRBV14 and TRBJ2-3): EAGVTQFPSHSVIEKGQTVTLRCDPISGHDNLYWYRRVMGKEIKFLLHFVKESKQDESGMPNNRFLAERTGGTYSTLKVQPAELEDSGVYFCASSQDRGRSDTQYFGPGTRLTVL.